The sequence of this T cell receptor (beta chain) was determined in a study of cytomegalovirus exposure and HLA in healthy donors. In the study overall: The approximately 670 first-cohort repertoires and the 130 or so validation repertoires shared the same platform, a later analysis reported. General study findings and limits: Investigators reported under 200 TCR beta chains as tied to cytomegalovirus. Cytomegalovirus status, reportedly, was diagnosed with high specificity and sensitivity by the classifier. The authors confirmed in vitro that three CMV-associated chains were specific for CMV antigens.

On this clone: Its antigen is currently unknown.

Repertoires were generated with immunoSEQ multiplex PCR, while TCRdb's copy carries only in-frame clones and drops some. This sample has 150,000 or so clones, with over 90% found just once. The CDR3 contains 15 residues. The V gene's germline CDR1 is MNHEY and CDR2 SMNVEV (reference sequence). V was pared by 0 bases and J by 0 bases, with 6 bases between. This clonotype was sampled from a young man in good health and CMV-seropositive. Sequences were obtained from PBMCs. The V and J genes are TRBV27 and TRBJ1-5; no reliable D call. The CDR3 nucleotides are TGTGCCAGCAGTTTATCCGGAGATAGCAATCAGCCCCAGCATTTT. This codes for CASSLSGDSNQPQHF.